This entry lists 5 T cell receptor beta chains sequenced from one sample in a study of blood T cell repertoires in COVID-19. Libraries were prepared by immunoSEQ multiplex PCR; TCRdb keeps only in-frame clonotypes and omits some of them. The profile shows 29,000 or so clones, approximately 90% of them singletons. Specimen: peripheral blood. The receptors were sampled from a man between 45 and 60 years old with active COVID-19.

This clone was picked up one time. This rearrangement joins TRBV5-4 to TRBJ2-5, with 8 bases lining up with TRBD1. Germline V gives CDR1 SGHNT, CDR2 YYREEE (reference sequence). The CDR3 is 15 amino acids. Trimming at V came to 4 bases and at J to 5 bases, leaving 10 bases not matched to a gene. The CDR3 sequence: CASSPRQGIRETQYF. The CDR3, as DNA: TGTGCCAGCAGCCCGAGACAGGGGATACGGGAGACCCAGTACTTC.

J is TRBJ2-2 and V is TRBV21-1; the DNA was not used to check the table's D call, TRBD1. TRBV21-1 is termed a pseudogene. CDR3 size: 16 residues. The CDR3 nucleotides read TGTGCCAGCAGCAAAGAGGACAGGGAGGACACCGGGGAGCTGTTTTTT. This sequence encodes CASSKEDREDTGELFF.

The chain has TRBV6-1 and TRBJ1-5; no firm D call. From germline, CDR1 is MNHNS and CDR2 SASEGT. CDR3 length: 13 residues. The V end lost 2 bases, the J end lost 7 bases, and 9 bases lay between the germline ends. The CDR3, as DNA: TGTGCCAGCAGTGAAAGCGGGAGGCAGCCCCAGCATTTT. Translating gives CASSESGRQPQHF.

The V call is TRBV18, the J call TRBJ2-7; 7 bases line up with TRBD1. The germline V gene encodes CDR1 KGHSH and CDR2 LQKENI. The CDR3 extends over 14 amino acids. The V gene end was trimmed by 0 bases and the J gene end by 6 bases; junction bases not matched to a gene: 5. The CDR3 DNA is TGTGCCAGCTCACCACCGACAGGGCTGGCCGAGCAGTACTTC. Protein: CASSPPTGLAEQYF.

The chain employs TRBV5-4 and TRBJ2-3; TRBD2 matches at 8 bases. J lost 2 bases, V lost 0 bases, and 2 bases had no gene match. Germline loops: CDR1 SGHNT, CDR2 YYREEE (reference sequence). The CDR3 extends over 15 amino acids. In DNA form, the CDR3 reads TGTGCCAGCAGCTTGGATAGCGGGATCACAGATACGCAGTATTTT. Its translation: CASSLDSGITDTQYF.